One and the same sample provided the 6 T cell receptor beta chains below, sequenced in a study of shared clonotypes between healthy human individuals. Naive CD8 cells lacked CD45RO and underwent positive selection for CCR7, leaving out terminally differentiated effector memory CD45RA+ cells. Sequenced by immunoSEQ multiplex PCR; TCRdb stores in-frame clones only, minus some. The sample comprises around 650,000 clones, about 96% of which are singletons, and around 0.1% rests with the top ten. The specimen was naive CD8+ T cells sorted from blood. These receptors originate from a woman aged 25 to 39 in good health.

The rearrangement joins TRBV7-2 to TRBJ2-2; possible D gene TRBD2, 5 bases. CDR1 and CDR2 (germline): SGHTA, FQGNSA. The V gene lost 1 base and the J gene lost 7 bases, with 13 bases spanning the gap. CDR3 length: 15 residues. CDR3 amino acids: CASSLVRGFGGELFF. In nucleotides, the CDR3 is TGTGCCAGCAGCTTAGTTCGGGGATTCGGCGGGGAGCTGTTTTTT.

The V gene is TRBV19, the J gene TRBJ2-2, with D possibly matching TRBD1 (5 bases). The germline V and J ends were trimmed by 6 bases and 8 bases, with 25 bases remaining between them. The CDR3 loop spans 17 amino acids. Germline V gene lookup returns CDR1 LNHDA and CDR2 SQIVND (reference sequence). The CDR3 DNA is TGTGCCAGTAGCCGCAGGCCCGTAGGCGAAGGGGAAGGGGAGCTGTTTTTT. It translates to CASSRRPVGEGEGELFF.

The rearrangement uses TRBV29-1 and TRBJ2-1; D gene ambiguous. CDR3 length: 13 amino acids. The germline V and J ends were trimmed by 7 bases and 6 bases, with 16 bases remaining between them. Per germline, CDR1 SQVTM and CDR2 ANQGSEA. The CDR3 coding sequence is TGCAGCGCCTCCTCCGGAACCGGCAATGAGCAGTTCTTC. Amino acid sequence: CSASSGTGNEQFF.

This clone was observed once. This sequence joins TRBV2 and TRBJ1-3; 7 bases align to TRBD1. From germline, CDR1 is SNHLY and CDR2 FYNNEI. V shed 6 bases and J 2 bases; nucleotides not matched to a gene: 10. The CDR3 covers 16 residues. For the CDR3, the DNA is TGTGCCAGCAGGGACATACAGGGGACTGCTGGAAACACCATATATTTT. The encoded protein is CASRDIQGTAGNTIYF. The entire variable domain, with the rest obtained from reference TRBV2 and TRBJ1-3, is as follows: EPEVTQTPSHQVTQMGQEVILRCVPISNHLYFYWYRQILGQKVEFLVSFYNNEISEKSEIFDDQFSVERPDGSNFTLKIRSTKLEDSAMYFCASRDIQGTAGNTIYFGEGSWLTVV.

This rearrangement joins TRBV6-1 to TRBJ1-5, with TRBD1 as a possible D gene (5 bases). The CDR3 loop spans 13 amino acids. CDR1 and CDR2 from the germline V gene are MNHNS and SASEGT. With 6 bases removed from V and 5 bases from J, the gap between germline ends came to 11 bases. Here the CDR3 reads CASRGPSDQPQHF. CDR3 nucleotides: TGTGCCAGCAGGGGACCATCAGATCAGCCCCAGCATTTT.

J is TRBJ1-4 and V is TRBV6-5, with D hard to call. Between the trimmed V and J ends, which lost 6 bases and 7 bases, there was a span of 18 bases. Germline V gene sequence: CDR1 MNHEY, CDR2 SVGAGI. There are 15 residues in the CDR3. CDR3 residues: CASSSTGSDAEKLFF. In nucleotides, the CDR3 is TGTGCCAGCAGCTCAACTGGGTCAGACGCTGAAAAACTGTTTTTT.